This T cell receptor (beta chain) emerged from a study of T cells in Graves' hyperthyroidism and ophthalmopathy. Amplified regions were TCR beta CDR3 sequences from RNA transcripts. HTBI primers drove first-round RT-PCR of the TCR CDR3. TCRdb fed the multiplex PCR reads into MiXCR, producing one record per CDR3 protein. The table includes hundreds of thousands of distinct CDR3 sequences, 45% detected once. This clonotype showed up many times. Antigen specificity is unknown. Study-level points and caveats: Most expanded thyroid clonotypes above 0.001 also appeared in blood.

CDR1 is SQVTM and CDR2 is ANQGSEA in the germline V gene. The CDR3 is 14 amino acids. Trimming took 4 bases from V and 6 from J; bases not matched to a gene: 10. J is TRBJ2-7 and V is TRBV29-1, with 9 nucleotides matching TRBD1. This TCR came from an adult man with Graves' disease, either hyperthyroidism or ophthalmopathy (not recorded which). The sample consisted of peripheral blood or thyroid tissue (not recorded which). Here the CDR3 reads CSVVSRDRVAEQYF. The CDR3 nucleotides are TGCAGCGTTGTGTCTAGGGACAGGGTGGCCGAGCAGTACTTC.